The 21 T cell receptor beta chains below come from one sample, sequenced in a study of T cells in Graves' hyperthyroidism and ophthalmopathy (dated by TCRdb to 2018 to 2020). Libraries came from multiplex PCR. Sequencer: Illumina HiSeq 2000. Amplification of TCR beta CDR3 regions was carried out from RNA transcripts. A first-round RT-PCR of the TCR CDR3 used the HTBI primer set with the Qiagen OneStep RT-PCR kit. TCRdb passed the public sequencing reads through fastp at Q25 and MiXCR, retaining productive beta sequences. CDR3 protein duplicates are merged, each entry listing the most common genes and DNA. This sample has about 420,000 distinct CDR3 sequences in its table, and about an eighth of those were observed once. The ten largest account for roughly 4.8% of the sample. The sample taken for sequencing was blood. These receptors originate from a woman younger than 30 with Graves' hyperthyroidism.

About this clonotype: Relative to the germline gene, one junction end is altered; a read error may explain this. The chain carries TRBV6-5 and TRBJ2-3, with D hard to call. Germline V gene sequence: CDR1 MNHEY, CDR2 SVGAGI. The CDR3 is made up of 15 amino acids. CDR3 protein: CASSYGSGSTDTQYF. CDR3 in DNA: TGTGCTAGCAGTTACGGTTCGGGCAGCACAGATACGCAGTATTTT.

A few counts support this clonotype. The junction shows a germline mismatch at one end, possibly a read error. The chain couples TRBV7-2 to TRBJ2-7, with D hard to call. Germline CDR1 SGHTA, CDR2 FQGNSA. There are 14 residues in the CDR3. CDR3 residues: CASSLFPNSYERYF. Written as DNA, the CDR3 is TGTGCCAGCAGCTTGTTTCCCAATTCCTACGAGCGGTACTTC.

This sequence joins TRBV15 and TRBJ2-7, with TRBD2 identical over 8 bases. The CDR3 spans 14 residues. V lost 4 bases to trimming and J lost 3 bases; unmatched junction nucleotides: 5. Germline V gives CDR1 LNHNV, CDR2 YYDKDF (reference sequence). In nucleotides, the CDR3 is TGTGCCACCAGCACTCGAACTAGCGGCTACGAGCAGTACTTC. It translates to CATSTRTSGYEQYF.

Many counts were recorded for this clonotype. V usage is TRBV4-1 and J usage is TRBJ2-7, with TRBD2 as a possible D gene (6 bases). Germline-derived CDR1 and CDR2 are MGHRA and YSYEKL. V lost 3 bases and J lost 1, with 13 bases in between. CDR3 size: 15 residues. The CDR3 loop reads CASSQTLGRSYEQYF. The CDR3 coding sequence is TGCGCCAGCAGCCAGACACTAGGGAGGTCCTACGAGCAGTACTTC.

This clonotype has ten or more counts. The chain employs TRBV28 and TRBJ2-5, with 9 nucleotides matching TRBD2. Trimming took 2 bases from V and 2 from J; bases not matched to a gene: 3. The CDR3 spans 15 residues. The germline CDR1 and CDR2 sequences are MDHEN and SYDVKM. CDR3 loop: CASSLAGGNQETQYF. The CDR3 DNA follows: TGTGCCAGCAGTTTAGCGGGAGGGAATCAAGAGACCCAGTACTTC.

This clonotype was seen more than once but under ten times. The rearrangement links TRBV7-9 to TRBJ2-5; D is ambiguous. V shed 2 bases and J shed 3 bases, with 10 bases lying between them. CDR3 length equals 14 residues. Germline V gene data show CDR1 as SEHNR and CDR2 as FQNEAQ (reference sequence). CDR3 sequence: CASSLKIIEETQYF. The CDR3 DNA reads TGTGCCAGCAGCTTAAAGATTATTGAAGAGACCCAGTACTTC.

This clonotype was observed at least ten times. The V gene is TRBV10-2, the J gene TRBJ1-1; D remains unclear. The germline gives CDR1 WSHSY, CDR2 SAAADI. This CDR3 is 14 amino acids long. The V end lost 2 bases, the J end lost 2 bases, and 9 bases lay between the germline ends. CDR3 in DNA: TGCGCCAGCAGTGAGCGTAGAGGTAACACTGAAGCTTTCTTT. The encoded protein is CASSERRGNTEAFF.

This clonotype occurred a few times. The junction departs from germline at one end; a sequencing error may be responsible. The V call is TRBV6-9, the J call TRBJ1-1; the D is unclear. CDR3 length: 13 amino acids. Per the germline V gene, CDR1 is MNHGY and CDR2 is SVAAGI. The DNA of the CDR3 is TGTGCCAGCAGTGATTCTGCGAACACTGAAGCTTTCTTT. Translated: CASSDSANTEAFF.

This clonotype was counted at least ten times. This chain connects TRBV13 to TRBJ2-1; D is undetermined. Trimming pared 1 base from V and 7 bases from J, leaving 17 bases between. CDR1 is PRHDT, CDR2 FYEKMQ, per germline (reference sequence). This CDR3 spans 16 amino acids. In DNA, the CDR3 is TGTGCCAGCAGCTTAGTCCGACCTCGAAAAATGAATGAGCAGTTCTTC. Its translation: CASSLVRPRKMNEQFF.

CDR3 amino acids: CASSELTGGYGYTF. CDR3 DNA sequence: TGTGCCAGCAGTGAATTAACGGGGGGCTATGGCTACACCTTC. V gene TRBV25-1 combines with J gene TRBJ1-2, with D possibly TRBD1 on 5 matching bases. Germline assignment: CDR1 MGHDK and CDR2 SYGVNS. The V and J ends lost 1 base and 4 bases respectively, with 10 bases between them. CDR3 length: 14 amino acids.

This chain joins TRBV5-1 and TRBJ2-1, with D perhaps matching TRBD2 (5 bases). V was pared by 2 bases and J by 5 bases, with 14 bases between. The germline gives CDR1 SGHRS, CDR2 YFSETQ. The CDR3 is 15 amino acids. The CDR3, as DNA: TGCGCCAGCAGCTTTCCCCTAGCACGAAACAATGAGCAGTTCTTC. It codes for CASSFPLARNNEQFF.

The chain is built from TRBV9 and TRBJ2-2; TRBD2 matches 12 bases. With V trimmed by 1 base and J by 1 base, 2 bases remained unmatched. The CDR3 spans 17 residues. Germline V gene lookup returns CDR1 SGDLS and CDR2 YYNGEE. The DNA for the CDR3 is TGTGCCAGCAGCGTACTAGCGGGAGGGATGAACACCGGGGAGCTGTTTTTT. Protein product: CASSVLAGGMNTGELFF.

Only a few counts were recorded for this clonotype. This chain links TRBV28 with TRBJ2-7, with 8 bases that match TRBD2. There are 18 residues in the CDR3. The J segment lost 2 bases and the V segment lost 3 bases, leaving 15 bases of the junction unmatched. In germline, CDR1 is MDHEN, CDR2 SYDVKM. CDR3 residues: CASSFSAGVSFGAYEQYF. In nucleotides, the CDR3 is TGTGCCAGCAGTTTTTCAGCGGGAGTATCCTTTGGGGCCTACGAGCAGTACTTC.

There are a few counts of this clonotype. This chain uses TRBV5-6 with TRBJ1-1, with 7 bases lining up with TRBD1. V trimming: 2 bases; J trimming: 0 bases; junction bases outside the gene matches: 7. The CDR3 runs to 16 residues. Germline V gene data show CDR1 as SGHDT and CDR2 as YYEEEE. The CDR3 region is CASSFITGEMNTEAFF. In nucleotides, the CDR3 is TGTGCCAGCAGCTTCATTACAGGGGAGATGAACACTGAAGCTTTCTTT.

This clonotype was seen a few times. This sequence joins TRBV28 and TRBJ1-2; 8 bases align to TRBD1. Germline assignment: CDR1 MDHEN and CDR2 SYDVKM. The CDR3 sequence is 15 residues long. The V gene end was trimmed by 5 bases and the J gene end by 4 bases; junction bases not matched to a gene: 9. The CDR3 sequence: CASSATDRAGYGYTF. The CDR3 DNA is TGTGCCAGCAGTGCGACGGACAGGGCGGGCTATGGCTACACCTTC.

The table lists this clonotype with many counts. This chain joins TRBV20-1 and TRBJ1-1, with no clear D. CDR3 size: 13 residues. The V end lost 2 bases, the J end lost 0 bases, and 7 bases lay between the germline ends. In germline, CDR1 is DFQATT, CDR2 SNEGSKA (reference sequence). The CDR3 DNA reads TGCAGTGCTAGAAGTGGGGTGAACACTGAAGCTTTCTTT. Amino acids: CSARSGVNTEAFF.

This clonotype was detected only a few times. The rearrangement joins TRBV6-1 to TRBJ2-7; D is perhaps TRBD2 (6 bases). The CDR3 sequence is 14 residues long. From germline, CDR1 is MNHNS and CDR2 SASEGT. V gave up 6 bases and J gave up 0 bases, with 12 bases separating them. CDR3 DNA: TGTGCCAGCAGCCGGGACTTCAGCTCCTACGAGCAGTACTTC. Encoded protein: CASSRDFSSYEQYF.

The chain recombines TRBV6-2 or TRBV6-3 with TRBJ2-1; 7 bases are shared with TRBD1. The V gene end was trimmed by 0 bases and the J gene end by 3 bases; junction bases not matched to a gene: 8. Germline-derived CDR1 and CDR2 are MNHEY and SVGEGT. The CDR3 is made up of 17 amino acids. The DNA of the CDR3 is TGTGCCAGCAGTTACTCGAGAGGGACAGCCTTCTACAATGAGCAGTTCTTC. It encodes CASSYSRGTAFYNEQFF.

In its sample, this clonotype was seen many times. The chain has TRBV7-2 and TRBJ2-1; 8 nucleotides line up with TRBD2. Germline-derived CDR1 and CDR2 are SGHTA and FQGNSA. After removal of 1 base from V and 7 bases from J, the junction contained 6 bases not matched to a gene. This CDR3 spans 15 amino acids. CDR3 region: CASSLDSGGRNEQFF. The CDR3 coding sequence is TGTGCCAGCAGCTTAGATTCTGGCGGGAGGAATGAGCAGTTCTTC.

This clonotype came up many times. The rearrangement joins TRBV10-3 to TRBJ2-6; D gene unclear. Germline V gene sequence: CDR1 ENHRY, CDR2 SYGVKD. Trimming stripped 0 bases from V and 2 bases from J, with 5 bases between. The CDR3 is 15 amino acids. The chain's CDR3 is CAISESWAGANVLTF. In DNA form, the CDR3 reads TGTGCCATCAGTGAGTCATGGGCTGGGGCCAACGTCCTGACTTTC.

This clonotype occurred many times. The V gene is TRBV3-1, the J gene TRBJ1-4, with a possible D match to TRBD1 (6 bases). This CDR3 has 14 residues. V was clipped by 3 bases and J by 8 bases, with 13 bases between them. The germline V gene has CDR1 LGHDT and CDR2 YNNKEL (reference sequence). The CDR3 sequence: CASSQGRDTEKLFF. The CDR3 coding sequence is TGTGCCAGCAGCCAGGGTCGGGACACCGAAAAACTGTTTTTT.